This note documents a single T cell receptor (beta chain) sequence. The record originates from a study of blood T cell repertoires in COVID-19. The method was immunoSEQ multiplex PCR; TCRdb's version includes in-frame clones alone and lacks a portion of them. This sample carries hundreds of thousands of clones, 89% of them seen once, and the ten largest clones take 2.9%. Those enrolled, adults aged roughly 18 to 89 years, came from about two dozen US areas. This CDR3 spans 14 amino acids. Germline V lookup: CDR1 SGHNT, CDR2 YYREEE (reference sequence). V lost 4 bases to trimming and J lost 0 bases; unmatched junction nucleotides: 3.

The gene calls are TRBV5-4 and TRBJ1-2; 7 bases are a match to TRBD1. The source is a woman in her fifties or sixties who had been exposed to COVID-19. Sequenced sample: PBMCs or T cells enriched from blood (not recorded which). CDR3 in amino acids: CASSGTETNYGYTF. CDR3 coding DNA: TGTGCCAGCAGCGGGACAGAAACTAACTATGGCTACACCTTC. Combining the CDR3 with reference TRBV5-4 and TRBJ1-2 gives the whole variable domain ETGVTQSPTHLIKTRGQQVTLRCSSQSGHNTVSWYQQALGQGPQFIFQYYREEENGRGNFPPRFSGLQFPNYSSELNVNALELDDSALYLCASSGTETNYGYTFGSGTRLTVV.